The source of this T cell receptor (beta chain) is a study of response to subunit inactivated influenza vaccine. At least ten counts were recorded for this clonotype. No antigen is known for it. V was cut by 5 bases and J by 0 bases, with 7 bases left in between. The V gene's germline CDR1 is MNHEY and CDR2 SVGAGI. This CDR3 is built from 13 residues. TCRdb called the RT-PCR reads again in MiXCR, with one record for every CDR3 protein. Of fewer than 650,000 distinct CDR3 sequences listed, 10% to 15% were seen once; the top ten hold roughly 13%. Points from the study as a whole: The authors proposed limited new T cell recruitment per seasonal influenza vaccination.

The specimen comprised PBMCs from blood, sampled about 6 weeks after vaccination. The genes are TRBV6-5 and TRBJ1-1; no reliable D call. This TCR came from a man over 45 who received an inactivated influenza vaccine. This CDR3 is CASSHTLNTEAFF. CDR3 sequence (DNA): TGTGCCAGCAGTCACACCCTGAACACTGAAGCTTTCTTT.